The TCR beta chain described here comes from a study of blood T cell repertoires in COVID-19. For the study at large: COVID-19 samples collected from the United States, Italy and Spain covered acute and convalescent phases. In each case, the material was cDNA or gDNA derived from T cells, B-cell-depleted T cells, or PBMCs.

As processed by the authors: Counts of nucleated cells, estimated from reference gene primer amplification, were obtained. The assay was immunoSEQ multiplex PCR, and TCRdb's table has in-frame clones only and misses some. V, J and clone size were drawn from that table, and D and trimming were deduced from the DNA. The table has fewer than 200,000 clones, 80% to 90% seen once. The junction had 6 bases not matched to a gene; V was cut back by 8 bases and J by 12 bases. There are 11 residues in the CDR3. Germline-derived CDR1 and CDR2 are SGHVS and FQNEAQ. The sample comprised peripheral blood. The chain is built from TRBV7-8 and TRBJ2-1, with 8 positions matching TRBD2. This receptor was taken from a man aged 18 to 29 who had recovered from COVID-19. The chain's CDR3 is CASQAGAMQFF. The CDR3 region has the DNA TGTGCCAGCCAAGCGGGAGCTATGCAGTTCTTC.